This TCR beta chain was obtained from a study of blood T cell repertoires in COVID-19. Study-wide background: From T cells, B-cell-depleted T cells, or PBMCs came the material, which was cDNA or gDNA.

Cohort assignment relied on participant-reported clinical history. The CDR3 has 14 amino acids. Per germline, CDR1 SNHLY and CDR2 FYNNEI. Trimming pared 4 bases from V and 0 bases from J, leaving 8 bases between. Using immunoSEQ multiplex PCR, the repertoire was profiled, and TCRdb retains in-frame clones only, with some absent. The data hold under 300,000 clones, with approximately 91% observed a single time. This chain connects TRBV2 to TRBJ2-3, with D maybe TRBD2 (6 bases). This receptor was obtained from a woman aged 35 to 49 with acute COVID-19. Sequencing was performed on PBMCs or T cells enriched from blood (not recorded which). CDR3 DNA sequence: TGTGCCAGCAGTGTCGGGAGTAGCACAGATACGCAGTATTTT. Protein: CASSVGSSTDTQYF.